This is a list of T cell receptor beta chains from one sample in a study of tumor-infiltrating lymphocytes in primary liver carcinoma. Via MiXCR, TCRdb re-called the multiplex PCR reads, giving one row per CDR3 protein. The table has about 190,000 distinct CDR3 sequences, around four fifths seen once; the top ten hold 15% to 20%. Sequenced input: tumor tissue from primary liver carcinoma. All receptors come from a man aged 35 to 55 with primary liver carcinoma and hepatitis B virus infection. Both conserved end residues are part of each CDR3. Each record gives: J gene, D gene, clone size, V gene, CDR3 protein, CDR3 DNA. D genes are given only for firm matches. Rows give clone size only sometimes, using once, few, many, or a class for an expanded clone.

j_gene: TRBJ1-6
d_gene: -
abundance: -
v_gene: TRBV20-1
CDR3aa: CSVIAVSGGPNSPLHF
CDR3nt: TGCAGTGTCATAGCGGTATCGGGGGGCCCCAATTCACCCCTCCACTTT

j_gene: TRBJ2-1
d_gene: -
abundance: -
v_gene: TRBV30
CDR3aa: CAWLEYNELFF
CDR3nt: TGTGCCTGGTTGGAATACAATGAGCTGTTCTTC

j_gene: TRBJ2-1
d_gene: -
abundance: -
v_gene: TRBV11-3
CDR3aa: CASSVNANERFF
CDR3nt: TGTGCCAGCAGTGTAAATGCCAATGAGCGGTTCTTC

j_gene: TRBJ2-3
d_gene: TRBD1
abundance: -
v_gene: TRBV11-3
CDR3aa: CAISPGTGYGMTNTQYF
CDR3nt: TGTGCCATCAGCCCAGGGACAGGGTATGGGATGACAAATACGCAGTATTTT

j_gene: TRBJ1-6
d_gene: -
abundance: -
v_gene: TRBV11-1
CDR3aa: CAGSRILVSLLHF
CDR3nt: TGTGCCGGCAGCCGGATACTGGTTTCACTCCTCCACTTT

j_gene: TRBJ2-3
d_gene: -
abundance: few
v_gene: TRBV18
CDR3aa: CASSPLQGRTDTQYF
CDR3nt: TGTGCCAGCTCACCACTGCAAGGGAGGACAGATACTCAGTATTTT

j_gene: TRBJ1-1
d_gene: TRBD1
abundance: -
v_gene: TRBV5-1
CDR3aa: CASSTGQTNTEAFF
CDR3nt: TGCGCCAGCAGCACGGGACAGACGAACACTGAAGCTTTCTTT

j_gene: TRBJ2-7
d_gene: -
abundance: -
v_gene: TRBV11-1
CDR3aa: CASCLGPLGESSYEQYF
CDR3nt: TGTGCCAGCTGCTTAGGGCCGTTGGGTGAAAGCTCCTACGAGCAGTACTTC

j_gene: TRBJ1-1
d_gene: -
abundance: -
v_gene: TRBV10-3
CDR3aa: CDIKQEGTEAFF
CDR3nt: TGTGACATCAAGCAGGAGGGTACTGAAGCTTTCTTT

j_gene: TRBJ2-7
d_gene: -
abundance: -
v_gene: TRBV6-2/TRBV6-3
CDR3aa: CARSAGYEQSF
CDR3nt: TGTGCCAGGTCGGCGGGTTACGAGCAGTCCTTC

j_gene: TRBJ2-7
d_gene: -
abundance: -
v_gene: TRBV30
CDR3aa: CASRRHLSEQYF
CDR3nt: TGTGCCTCCAGGAGGCACCTCTCCGAGCAGTACTTC

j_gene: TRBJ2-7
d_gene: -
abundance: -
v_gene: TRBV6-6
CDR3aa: CASSYSVWGSEQYF
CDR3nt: TGTGCCAGCAGTTACTCGGTGTGGGGAAGCGAGCAATACTTC

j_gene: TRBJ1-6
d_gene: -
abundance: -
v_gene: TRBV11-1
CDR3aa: CASSLTLVLPLLF
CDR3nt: TGTGCCAGCAGCCTGACACTGGTTTTACCCCTCCTCTTT

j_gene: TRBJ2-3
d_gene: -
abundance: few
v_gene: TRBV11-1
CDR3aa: CASSSGGSSIEARTDTQYF
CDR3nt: TGTGCCAGTAGCTCTGGGGGAAGCTCTATTGAAGCCCGCACAGATACGCAGTATTTT

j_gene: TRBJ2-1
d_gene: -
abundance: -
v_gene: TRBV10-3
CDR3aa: CVTSEASKDNEQFF
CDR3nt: TGTGTCACCAGTGAGGCTAGCAAGGACAATGAGCAGTTCTTC

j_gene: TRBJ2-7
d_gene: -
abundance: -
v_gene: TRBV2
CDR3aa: CASKGSGRNERYF
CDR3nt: TGTGCCAGCAAGGGTAGCGGTAGGAACGAGCGGTACTTC

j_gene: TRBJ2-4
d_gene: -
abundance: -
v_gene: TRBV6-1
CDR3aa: CASIGGPTREAENILYF
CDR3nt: TGTGCCAGCATTGGAGGTCCTACAAGGGAAGCCGAAAACATTCTGTACTTC

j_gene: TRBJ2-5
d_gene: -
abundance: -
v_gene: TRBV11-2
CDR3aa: CASSLIPGQTQYF
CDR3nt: TGTGCCAGCAGCTTAATTCCCGGTCAGACCCAGTACTTC

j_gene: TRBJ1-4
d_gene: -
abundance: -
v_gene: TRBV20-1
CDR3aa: CSAIGGSEKLFF
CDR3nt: TGCAGTGCCATCGGGGGCAGTGAAAAACTGTTTTTT

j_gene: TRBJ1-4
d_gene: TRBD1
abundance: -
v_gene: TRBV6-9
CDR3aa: CASMGQRFEKLFF
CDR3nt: TGTGCCAGCATGGGACAGCGATTCGAAAAACTTTTTTTT

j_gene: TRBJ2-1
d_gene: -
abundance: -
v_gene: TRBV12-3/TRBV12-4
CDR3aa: CVSSLDNNEQFF
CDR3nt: TGTGTCAGCAGTCTGGACAACAATGAACAGTTCTTC

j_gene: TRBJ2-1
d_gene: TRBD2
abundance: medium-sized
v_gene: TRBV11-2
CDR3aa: CASSSLLAGVVDEQFF
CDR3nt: TGTGCCAGCAGCTCGTTACTAGCGGGAGTCGTCGATGAGCAGTTCTTC

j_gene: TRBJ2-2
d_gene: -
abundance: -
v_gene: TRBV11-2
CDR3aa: CASSPDSGELSF
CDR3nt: TGTGCCAGCAGCCCTGATTCCGGGGAACTCTCTTTT

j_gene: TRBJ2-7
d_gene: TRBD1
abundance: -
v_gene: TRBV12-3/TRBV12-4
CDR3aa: CACSPEDRPSHEQYF
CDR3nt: TGTGCCTGCAGTCCCGAGGACAGGCCTTCCCACGAGCAGTACTTC

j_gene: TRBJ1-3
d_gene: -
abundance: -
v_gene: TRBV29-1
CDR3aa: CSVPPQHSGNNIYF
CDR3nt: TGCAGCGTTCCTCCACAGCACTCTGGAAACAACATATATTTT